The 8 T cell receptor beta chains listed next were all sequenced from one sample in a study of blood T cell repertoires in COVID-19. Repertoires were generated with immunoSEQ multiplex PCR, while TCRdb's copy carries only in-frame clones and drops some. The table shows about 290,000 clones, with around 85% occurring only once. Sequencing was performed on peripheral blood. All receptors come from a woman in her forties or fifties with active or convalescent COVID-19.

This rearrangement joins TRBV30 to TRBJ1-2, with no clear D. Germline assignment: CDR1 GTSNPN and CDR2 SVGIG (reference sequence). There are 14 residues in the CDR3. V lost 5 bases, J lost 8 bases, and 21 bases lay in between. DNA for the CDR3: TGTGCCTGGGTCCCCCCCCCGGGGTTGAAAGGCTACACCTTC. Protein product: CAWVPPPGLKGYTF.

V usage is TRBV5-1 and J usage is TRBJ2-5; TRBD2 matches at 7 bases. CDR1 and CDR2 from the germline V gene are SGHRS and YFSETQ. With V trimmed by 3 bases and J by 4 bases, 6 bases remained unmatched. The CDR3 covers 14 residues. CDR3 loop: CASSSWGGGETQYF. DNA of the CDR3: TGCGCCAGCAGCTCATGGGGGGGAGGAGAGACCCAGTACTTC. Together with reference TRBV5-1 and TRBJ2-5, the CDR3 gives the full variable domain: KAGVTQTPRYLIKTRGQQVTLSCSPISGHRSVSWYQQTPGQGLQFLFEYFSETQRNKGNFPGRFSGRQFSNSRSEMNVSTLELGDSALYLCASSSWGGGETQYFGPGTRLLVL.

This chain joins TRBV7-3 and TRBJ1-1; TRBD1 is a possible D gene (6 bases). Germline V lookup: CDR1 SGHTA, CDR2 FQGTGA. The CDR3 runs to 16 residues. The ends were cut back, 3 bases at V and 3 bases at J, with 17 bases in the middle. In DNA form, the CDR3 reads TGTGCCAGCAGCTTTCTAGACAGGTTTGGGGACACTGAAGCTTTCTTT. Its translation is CASSFLDRFGDTEAFF. The full variable domain, rest sourced from reference TRBV7-3 and TRBJ1-1, is GAGVSQTPSNKVTEKGKYVELRCDPISGHTALYWYRQSLGQGPEFLIYFQGTGAADDSGLPNDRFFAVRPEGSVSTLKIQRTERGDSAVYLCASSFLDRFGDTEAFFGQGTRLTVV.

The chain joins TRBV2 to TRBJ2-3; 11 bases fit TRBD2. V shed 5 bases, J shed 4 bases, and the junction held 8 bases outside the gene matches. Germline CDR1 is SNHLY and CDR2 is FYNNEI. CDR3 length equals 16 residues. The CDR3 DNA reads as TGTGCCAGCAGTCTTAGCGGGAGGGCCCTCGCAGATACGCAGTATTTT. Translated: CASSLSGRALADTQYF.

This chain uses TRBV28 with TRBJ1-5, with no clear D. V lost 6 bases to trimming and J lost 6 bases, with 12 bases between them. CDR3 size: 13 residues. Germline CDR1 is MDHEN and CDR2 is SYDVKM. The CDR3 region has the DNA TGTGCCAGCAGGACTCCTGGCGGTCAGCCCCAGCATTTT. Residues: CASRTPGGQPQHF.

The V gene is TRBV7-2, the J gene TRBJ1-6; no firm D call. Trimming stripped 1 base from V and 13 bases from J, with 17 bases between. The CDR3 runs 15 residues. Germline V gene sequence: CDR1 SGHTA, CDR2 FQGNSA. CDR3 sequence reads: CASSLVGQVFSPLHF. CDR3 coding DNA: TGTGCCAGCAGCTTAGTGGGCCAGGTCTTTTCGCCCCTCCACTTT.

Worth noting for this clone: Mismatch with germline at one junction end may stem from a read error. V is TRBV11-3 and J is TRBJ1-2, with no clear D. CDR3 length: 20 amino acids. Germline loops: CDR1 SGHNT, CDR2 YENEEA. CDR3 bases: TGTGCCAGCAGCCTAGAGGCTTTTGGGTCAGAGAGCGCTTCTAACTATGGCTACACCTTC. Its translation: CASSLEAFGSESASNYGYTF.

The gene calls are TRBV3-1 (or the pseudogene TRBV3-2) and TRBJ2-7, with D maybe TRBD1 (5 bases). Trimming left V 4 bases short and J 0 bases short, with 10 bases between. CDR1 is LGHDT and CDR2 is YNNKEL in the germline V gene (reference sequence). This CDR3 contains 14 residues. CDR3 residues: CASSPRQSSYEQYF. CDR3 nucleotide sequence: TGTGCCAGCAGCCCTCGACAGAGCTCCTACGAGCAGTACTTC.